Shown below are 9 T cell receptor beta chains from a single sample sequenced in a study of memory CD4+ T cells and cytomegalovirus serostatus. Single viable CD3+CD4+CD8-CD45RO+ cells were sorted as the memory CD4+ T cells. TCRdb's copy holds only in-frame clones and misses some; the assay was immunoSEQ multiplex PCR. The table records fewer than 35,000 clones, about four fifths of them present only once. Input material: memory CD4+ T cells from blood. Receptor source: an adult in good health and CMV-seronegative.

The chain joins TRBV27 to TRBJ2-2; 11 bases are a match to TRBD1. The ends lost 6 bases at V and 2 bases at J; junction bases unmatched: 14. CDR1 is MNHEY, CDR2 SMNVEV, per germline (reference sequence). The CDR3 contains 19 residues. In DNA, the CDR3 is TGTGCCAGCAGCGTCCGGACAGGGGGCTCGCTGTTAAACACCGGGGAGCTGTTTTTT. This codes for CASSVRTGGSLLNTGELFF.

This chain links TRBV4-1 with TRBJ1-6, with D unclear. The V end was cut by 1 base, the J end by 2 bases, with 6 bases between. The germline CDR1 and CDR2 sequences are MGHRA and YSYEKL. The CDR3 runs 15 residues. For the CDR3, the DNA is TGCGCCAGCAGCCAAGTTTTTGCCTATAATTCACCCCTCCACTTT. This translates into CASSQVFAYNSPLHF.

This chain uses TRBV7-2 with TRBJ2-3; D remains ambiguous. This CDR3 has 14 amino acids. Trimming stripped 5 bases from V and 8 bases from J, with 17 bases between. Germline CDR1 is SGHTA and CDR2 is FQGNSA. As DNA, the CDR3 is TGTGCCAGCAGCCCCCGATCGGTCCCCGCTACGCAGTATTTT. It specifies CASSPRSVPATQYF. Supplemented by reference TRBV7-2 and TRBJ2-3, the full variable domain reads GAGVSQSPSNKVTEKGKDVELRCDPISGHTALYWYRQSLGQGLEFLIYFQGNSAPDKSGLPSDRFSAERTGGSVSTLTIQRTQQEDSAVYLCASSPRSVPATQYFGPGTRLTVL.

V gene TRBV5-1 combines with J gene TRBJ2-1; D is possibly TRBD1 (6 bases). This CDR3 has 15 amino acids. The germline gives CDR1 SGHRS, CDR2 YFSETQ. V was clipped by 6 bases and J by 4 bases, with 17 bases between them. In DNA form, the CDR3 reads TGCGCCAGCACCCCAGGGGCCTCCTCTTACAATGAGCAGTTCTTC. It translates to CASTPGASSYNEQFF.

The J gene is TRBJ2-5, the V gene TRBV29-1; tentatively, D is TRBD1 (5 bases). V was shortened by 7 bases and J by 5 bases, with 17 bases between the two germline ends. The CDR3 runs to 13 residues. The germline V gene encodes CDR1 SQVTM and CDR2 ANQGSEA. The DNA of the CDR3 is TGCAGCGCCCCCATTGAAGGGGTGGAGACCCAGTACTTC. Encoded protein: CSAPIEGVETQYF.

The chain recombines TRBV7-6 with TRBJ1-6; 7 positions agree with TRBD1. The CDR3 runs 20 residues. Per the germline V gene, CDR1 is SGHVS and CDR2 is FNYEAQ. V was pared by 4 bases and J by 6 bases, with 21 bases of the junction left unmatched. The CDR3 sequence is CASSSREGTQGRLGNSPLHF. The CDR3 DNA reads as TGTGCCAGCAGCTCCCGAGAGGGCACACAGGGGCGATTGGGTAATTCACCCCTCCACTTT.

The CDR3 sequence: CASSQDPPKGSEKLFF. DNA of the CDR3: TGTGCCAGCAGCCAAGATCCCCCAAAGGGGTCGGAAAAACTGTTTTTT. This chain uses TRBV4-2 with TRBJ1-4, with D perhaps matching TRBD1 (5 bases). V was cut by 0 bases and J by 8 bases, with 16 bases left in between. The CDR3 length is 16 residues. From germline, CDR1 is LGHNA and CDR2 YNFKEQ.

This clone was seen a single time. The V call is TRBV11-2, the J call TRBJ1-6; unclear D gene. The germline V gene encodes CDR1 SGHAT and CDR2 FQNNGV. This CDR3 comprises 13 residues. Trimming pared 8 bases from V and 7 bases from J, leaving 12 bases between. The CDR3 sequence: CASSRGRNSPLHF. CDR3 coding DNA: TGTGCCAGCTCGCGAGGGAGAAATTCACCCCTCCACTTT.

The chain uses TRBV2 and TRBJ2-7; no clear D gene. Germline values: CDR1 SNHLY, CDR2 FYNNEI. CDR3 size: 11 residues. V shed 7 bases and J shed 12 bases, with 16 bases lying between them. CDR3 nucleotide sequence: TGTGCCAGCATAGTTCGGAGCGCCTCGTACTTC. It codes for CASIVRSASYF.